Below are 29 T cell receptor beta chains sequenced from a single sample in a study of response to subunit inactivated influenza vaccine. TCRdb redid the calling of the RT-PCR reads with MiXCR, one entry per CDR3 protein. The table has a few hundred thousand distinct CDR3 sequences, 21% seen once; the top ten hold approximately 10%. The sequences come from PBMCs from blood, collected 21 months after vaccination. These receptors were taken from a man aged 50 to 69 who received an inactivated influenza vaccine.

DNA for the CDR3: TGCGCCAGCAGCTACCGAACCGCCGGCGAAGATACGCAGTATTTT. Its protein is CASSYRTAGEDTQYF. V usage is TRBV5-1 and J usage is TRBJ2-3; the D is unclear. The ends were cut back, 3 bases at V and 5 bases at J, with 16 bases in the middle. Germline V gives CDR1 SGHRS, CDR2 YFSETQ. There are 15 residues in the CDR3.

The rearrangement links TRBV28 to TRBJ1-4, with unresolved D. V was cut by 7 bases and J by 8 bases, with 8 bases left in between. The CDR3 has 11 residues. The germline V gene has CDR1 MDHEN and CDR2 SYDVKM. The CDR3 sequence is CASTGKEKLFF. In DNA, the CDR3 is TGTGCCAGCACCGGAAAAGAAAAACTGTTTTTT.

This clonotype was recorded a few times. The rearrangement joins TRBV14 to TRBJ1-1; D not resolved. V was shortened by 4 bases and J by 1 base, with 7 bases between the two germline ends. CDR1 and CDR2 from the germline V gene are SGHDN and FVKESK. The CDR3 totals 13 residues. The CDR3 sequence: CASSPYSNTEAFF. The CDR3 DNA reads as TGTGCCAGCAGCCCCTATTCGAACACTGAAGCTTTCTTT.

The genes are TRBV29-1 and TRBJ2-3; D gene ambiguous. This CDR3 has 12 residues. CDR1 and CDR2 from the germline V gene are SQVTM and ANQGSEA. Trimming cost V 3 bases and J 4 bases, with 8 bases left between them. CDR3 coding DNA: TGCAGCGTTGACGGGTTGGCAGATACGCAGTATTTT. It yields the protein CSVDGLADTQYF.

The chain is built from TRBV3-1 and TRBJ2-5, with D possibly TRBD2 on 6 matching bases. CDR3 length: 17 amino acids. V lost 0 bases and J lost 4, with 18 bases in between. Germline V gives CDR1 LGHDT, CDR2 YNNKEL (reference sequence). This chain's CDR3 is CASSQDRLARRSETQYF. Here the CDR3 DNA reads TGTGCCAGCAGCCAAGATCGGCTAGCGCGTCGGTCAGAGACCCAGTACTTC.

There are a few counts of this clonotype. CDR3 amino acids: CSARVGARRYEQYF. As DNA, the CDR3 is TGCAGTGCTAGAGTAGGGGCAAGAAGGTACGAGCAGTACTTC. The rearrangement links TRBV20-1 to TRBJ2-7, with D possibly TRBD1 on 5 matching bases. Germline loops: CDR1 DFQATT, CDR2 SNEGSKA (reference sequence). The CDR3 totals 14 residues. Trimming cost V 1 base and J 4 bases, with 14 bases left between them.

In DNA form, the CDR3 reads TGTGCCACCAGTGATAGAGACCAGAAGAGCTCCTACAATGAGCAGTTCTTC. As protein: CATSDRDQKSSYNEQFF. The chain uses TRBV24-1 and TRBJ2-1; no firm D call. The V end lost 3 bases, the J end lost 0 bases, and 14 bases lay between the germline ends. Looked up from germline, CDR1 is KGHDR and CDR2 is SFDVKD. The CDR3 runs to 17 residues.

This clonotype has only a few counts. The chain uses TRBV13 and TRBJ2-1; 7 nucleotides align to TRBD2. The CDR3 runs to 14 residues. V was clipped by 2 bases and J by 5 bases; unmatched bases: 3. Germline V gene sequence: CDR1 PRHDT, CDR2 FYEKMQ (reference sequence). The CDR3 sequence: CASSLSLADNEQFF. The CDR3 nucleotides are TGTGCCAGCAGCTTATCCCTAGCGGACAATGAGCAGTTCTTC. The entire variable domain, with the rest obtained from reference TRBV13 and TRBJ2-1, is as follows: AAGVIQSPRHLIKEKRETATLKCYPIPRHDTVYWYQQGPGQDPQFLISFYEKMQSDKGSIPDRFSAQQFSDYHSELNMSSLELGDSALYFCASSLSLADNEQFFGPGTRLTVL.

The chain couples TRBV3-1 to TRBJ2-5, with TRBD2 as a possible D gene (6 bases). Germline assignment: CDR1 LGHDT and CDR2 YNNKEL (reference sequence). The length of the CDR3 is 14 residues. Trimming shortened V by 2 bases and J by 5 bases, and 12 bases separated the two germline ends. The CDR3 DNA sequence: TGTGCCAGCAGCCAATGGGCTAGCGCTGAGACCCAGTACTTC. The encoded protein is CASSQWASAETQYF.

The chain links TRBV25-1 to TRBJ2-7, with D unresolved. CDR3 length equals 14 residues. The germline CDR1 and CDR2 sequences are MGHDK and SYGVNS. V was cut by 1 base and J by 2 bases, with 9 bases left in between. CDR3 DNA: TGTGCCAGCAGTGAATCCAACAGCGCCTACGAGCAGTACTTC. It is translated as CASSESNSAYEQYF.

This clonotype came up many times. V is TRBV19 and J is TRBJ1-5; TRBD1 matches at 12 bases. There are 15 residues in the CDR3. Germline lookup yields CDR1 LNHDA and CDR2 SQIVND (reference sequence). The V gene end was trimmed by 5 bases and the J gene end by 6 bases; junction bases not matched to a gene: 5. CDR3 sequence: CASSPGQGARQPQHF. In nucleotides, the CDR3 is TGTGCCAGTAGTCCGGGACAGGGGGCGCGTCAGCCCCAGCATTTT. The full variable domain, in which reference TRBV19 and TRBJ1-5 provide the parts outside the CDR3, is DGGITQSPKYLFRKEGQNVTLSCEQNLNHDAMYWYRQDPGQGLRLIYYSQIVNDFQKGDIAEGYSVSREKKESFPLTVTSAQKNPTAFYLCASSPGQGARQPQHFGDGTRLSIL.

This clonotype has more than one count but fewer than ten. The chain carries TRBV7-9 and TRBJ1-2, with D uncertain. V lost 0 bases and J 6 bases, leaving 8 bases between the germline ends. The CDR3 extends over 13 amino acids. Germline CDR1 is SEHNR and CDR2 is FQNEAQ (reference sequence). The CDR3 bases are TGTGCCAGCAGCTTAGCCCTCAGCGATGGCTACACCTTC. Its translation is CASSLALSDGYTF.

This clonotype was counted a few times. The chain is built from TRBV28 and TRBJ1-2; possible D gene TRBD1, 6 bases. The CDR3 is 17 amino acids. Germline V gives CDR1 MDHEN, CDR2 SYDVKM. Trimming took 4 bases from V and 4 from J, leaving 22 bases between them. CDR3 residues: CASSSLWAPTTGYGYTF. The CDR3 bases are TGTGCCAGCAGTTCTCTCTGGGCTCCCACGACAGGCTATGGCTACACCTTC.

The rearrangement links TRBV5-6 to TRBJ1-1; 7 positions agree with TRBD1. Germline V CDR1 and CDR2: SGHDT, YYEEEE. After removal of 4 bases from V and 1 base from J, the junction contained 7 bases not matched to a gene. This CDR3 is 15 amino acids long. As DNA, the CDR3 is TGTGCCAGCAGCCTAACAGGGGCTCAGAACACTGAAGCTTTCTTT. Protein product: CASSLTGAQNTEAFF.

The V call is TRBV10-3, the J call TRBJ1-1, with 8 bases aligning to TRBD1. Looked up from germline, CDR1 is ENHRY and CDR2 is SYGVKD. V was clipped by 8 bases and J by 3 bases; unmatched bases: 2. The CDR3 runs to 12 residues. The chain's CDR3 is CAIGDRHTEAFF. CDR3 nucleotide sequence: TGTGCCATCGGGGACAGGCACACTGAAGCTTTCTTT.

This clonotype occurred many times. The genes are TRBV6-2 or TRBV6-3 and TRBJ1-1; D call uncertain. The CDR3 is made up of 17 amino acids. V lost 2 bases, J lost 6 bases, and 22 bases lay in between. Germline V lookup: CDR1 MNHEY, CDR2 SVGEGT. The DNA for the CDR3 is TGTGCCAGCAGTTACGGTCGTTGGGCAGGAAATCTGCCTGAAGCTTTCTTT. Translation: CASSYGRWAGNLPEAFF.

The chain is built from TRBV5-6 and TRBJ2-3; 8 nucleotides align to TRBD1. The CDR3 contains 13 residues. The germline CDR1 and CDR2 sequences are SGHDT and YYEEEE. The junction had 10 bases not matched to a gene; V was cut back by 10 bases and J by 6 bases. CDR3 residues: CAFSGGASDTQYF. The CDR3 coding sequence is TGTGCCTTCTCAGGGGGCGCGTCGGATACGCAGTATTTT.

The V and J genes are TRBV18 and TRBJ1-3; a weak D match, TRBD1 (5 bases). This CDR3 has 16 residues. The V and J ends lost 2 bases and 0 bases respectively, with 11 bases between them. Germline loops: CDR1 KGHSH, CDR2 LQKENI. CDR3 sequence: CASSPGTRFSGNTIYF. The CDR3 DNA follows: TGTGCCAGCTCACCAGGGACGAGGTTCTCTGGAAACACCATATATTTT.

V usage is TRBV12-3 or TRBV12-4 and J usage is TRBJ1-1, with 10 bases identical to TRBD1. The J segment lost 3 bases and the V segment lost 4 bases, leaving 5 bases of the junction unmatched. The CDR3 runs to 15 residues. In nucleotides, the CDR3 is TGTGCCAGCAGTTCCTGGACAGGGGGGCACACTGAAGCTTTCTTT. Translation gives CASSSWTGGHTEAFF.

The rearrangement joins TRBV7-8 to TRBJ2-1; perhaps TRBD2 as D (5 bases). Trimming removed 1 base at V and 3 bases at J, with 13 bases between. This CDR3 region has 16 residues. Germline CDR1 SGHVS, CDR2 FQNEAQ. CDR3 amino acids: CASSLVMRRVYNEQFF. CDR3 in DNA: TGTGCCAGCAGCTTAGTTATGCGGCGGGTCTACAATGAGCAGTTCTTC. The whole variable domain, remainder taken from reference TRBV7-8 and TRBJ2-1, is GAGVSQSPRYKVAKRGQDVALRCDPISGHVSLFWYQQALGQGPEFLTYFQNEAQLDKSGLPSDRFFAERPEGSVSTLKIQRTQQEDSAVYLCASSLVMRRVYNEQFFGPGTRLTVL.

The gene calls are TRBV3-1 and TRBJ2-2; D call uncertain. Per the germline V gene, CDR1 is LGHDT and CDR2 is YNNKEL (reference sequence). CDR3 size: 14 residues. V dropped 5 bases and J dropped 0 bases, with 7 bases sitting between them. The chain's CDR3 is CASSTNSNTGELFF. The CDR3 bases are TGTGCCAGCAGCACGAACTCGAACACCGGGGAGCTGTTTTTT.

This clonotype was detected only a few times. V gene TRBV6-1 combines with J gene TRBJ1-2, with 7 bases that match TRBD1. Germline trimming cut 6 bases from V and 6 bases from J; bases unmatched to any gene: 13. Per the germline V gene, CDR1 is MNHNS and CDR2 is SASEGT. The CDR3 loop spans 15 amino acids. The CDR3 DNA reads TGTGCCAGCAGCCACCCACAGGGGCAGTTCCATGGCTACACCTTC. It codes for CASSHPQGQFHGYTF.

The chain couples TRBV19 to TRBJ1-1; D is undetermined. CDR3 length: 14 amino acids. Deletions cut 3 bases from V and 7 bases from J, with 15 bases between. CDR1 and CDR2 from the germline V gene are LNHDA and SQIVND (reference sequence). The CDR3: CASSIGTQTGEAFF. Written as DNA, the CDR3 is TGTGCCAGTAGTATTGGTACCCAGACGGGTGAAGCTTTCTTT.

The genes are TRBV2 and TRBJ2-1, with 8 nucleotides matching TRBD2. V lost 7 bases to trimming and J lost 4 bases; unmatched junction nucleotides: 12. CDR3 length equals 16 residues. Germline V gives CDR1 SNHLY, CDR2 FYNNEI. The CDR3 here is CASNTQRERGYNEQFF. DNA for the CDR3: TGTGCCAGCAACACCCAGCGGGAGAGGGGTTACAATGAGCAGTTCTTC. Based on the CDR3 plus reference TRBV2 and TRBJ2-1, the full variable domain is EPEVTQTPSHQVTQMGQEVILRCVPISNHLYFYWYRQILGQKVEFLVSFYNNEISEKSEIFDDQFSVERPDGSNFTLKIRSTKLEDSAMYFCASNTQRERGYNEQFFGPGTRLTVL.

V is TRBV23-1 and J is TRBJ2-2; possible D gene TRBD1, 6 bases. TRBV23-1 is identified as an open reading frame with a role that is uncertain. V was shortened by 2 bases and J by 7 bases, with 14 bases between the two germline ends. The CDR3 spans 15 residues. CDR3 sequence (DNA): TGCGCCAGCAGTCAAAGGGCAGGGGAGAACGGGGAGCTGTTTTTT. As protein: CASSQRAGENGELFF.

This clonotype showed up just a few times. V and J are TRBV6-5 and TRBJ1-5; TRBD1 is a possible D gene (5 bases). In germline, CDR1 is MNHEY, CDR2 SVGAGI. Trimming stripped 2 bases from V and 6 bases from J, with 11 bases between. There are 14 residues in the CDR3. In nucleotides, the CDR3 is TGTGCCAGCAGTTACGTTAGGACACTTCAGCCCCAGCATTTT. This sequence encodes CASSYVRTLQPQHF.

This clonotype was detected only a few times. This chain links TRBV29-1 with TRBJ2-5; D call uncertain. Looked up from germline, CDR1 is SQVTM and CDR2 is ANQGSEA. The ends were cut back, 4 bases at V and 1 base at J, with 10 bases in the middle. The CDR3 covers 13 residues. The CDR3 here is CSVAGSVQETQYF. In DNA form, the CDR3 reads TGCAGCGTTGCCGGGTCCGTCCAAGAGACCCAGTACTTC.

In this sample, this clonotype turned up a few times. CDR3 sequence reads: CASSKMTGDEQFF. The CDR3 DNA sequence: TGTGCCAGCAGCAAAATGACAGGGGATGAGCAGTTCTTC. This rearrangement joins TRBV11-3 to TRBJ2-1; 8 positions match TRBD1. Germline V gene data show CDR1 as SGHNT and CDR2 as YENEEA. CDR3 length: 13 amino acids. With V trimmed by 5 bases and J by 8 bases, 5 bases remained unmatched.

The chain combines TRBV5-1 with TRBJ2-7, with TRBD1 matching 7 bases. This CDR3 region has 16 residues. Germline V gene data show CDR1 as SGHRS and CDR2 as YFSETQ. Losses at the gene ends were 4 bases for V and 1 base for J; bases not matched to a gene: 11. CDR3 region: CASSSIGGAGSYEQYF. As DNA, the CDR3 is TGCGCCAGCAGCAGTATAGGGGGCGCCGGATCCTACGAGCAGTACTTC.